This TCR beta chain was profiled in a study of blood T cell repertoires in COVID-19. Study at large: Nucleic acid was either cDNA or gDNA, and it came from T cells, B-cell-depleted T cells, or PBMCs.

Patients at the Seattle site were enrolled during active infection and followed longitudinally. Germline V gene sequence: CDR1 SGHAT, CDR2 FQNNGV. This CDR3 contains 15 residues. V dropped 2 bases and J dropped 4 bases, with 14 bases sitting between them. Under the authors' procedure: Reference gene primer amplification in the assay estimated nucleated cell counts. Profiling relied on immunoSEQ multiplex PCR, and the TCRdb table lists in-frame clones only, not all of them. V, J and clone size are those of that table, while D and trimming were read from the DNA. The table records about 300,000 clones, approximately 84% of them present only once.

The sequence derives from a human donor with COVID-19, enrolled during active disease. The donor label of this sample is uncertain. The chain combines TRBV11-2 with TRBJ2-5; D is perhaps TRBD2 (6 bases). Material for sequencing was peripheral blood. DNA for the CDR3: TGTGCCAGCAGCTTACCCGCCAGCGGGTTAGAGACCCAGTACTTC. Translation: CASSLPASGLETQYF.